These 25 T cell receptor beta chains came from one sample sequenced in a study of control samples from healthy donors and cancer patients. The method was immunoSEQ multiplex PCR; TCRdb's version includes in-frame clones alone and lacks a portion of them. The sample shows under 100,000 clones, roughly nine tenths of them seen only once. Material for sequencing was PBMCs. These TCRs come from a woman aged 45 to 65 with colorectal cancer.

The V gene is TRBV11-3, the J gene TRBJ2-1; 14 bases match TRBD2. This CDR3 is 14 amino acids long. Per germline, CDR1 SGHNT and CDR2 YENEEA. V dropped 8 bases and J dropped 10; count of bases not matched to a gene: 7. CDR3 DNA sequence: TGTGCCAGCTCCGGACTAGCGGGGGGTGGCGAGCAGTTCTTC. This encodes CASSGLAGGGEQFF.

In its sample, this clone was seen a few times. CDR3 sequence (DNA): TGCGCCAGCAGTGGGGGGGCATTTCTGCCTGATCGTCAGCCCCAGCATTTT. Translation gives CASSGGAFLPDRQPQHF. This chain uses TRBV10-1 with TRBJ1-5; D might be TRBD1 (6 bases). The V end lost 4 bases, the J end lost 6 bases, and 22 bases lay between the germline ends. This CDR3 region has 17 residues. Germline values: CDR1 WNHNN, CDR2 SYGVQD (reference sequence).

This sequence joins TRBV10-3 and TRBJ2-7; D gene unclear. This CDR3 region has 12 residues. Looked up from germline, CDR1 is ENHRY and CDR2 is SYGVKD. Trimming stripped 5 bases from V and 5 bases from J, with 10 bases between. The DNA for the CDR3 is TGTGCCATCAGTATAGCTGGGAACGAGCAGTACGTC. This translates into CAISIAGNEQYV.

The chain employs TRBV28 and TRBJ2-4; D unclear. The germline gives CDR1 MDHEN, CDR2 SYDVKM. The CDR3 is 14 amino acids. V was cut by 6 bases and J by 1 base, with 10 bases left in between. The CDR3 is CASSLVGAKNIQYF. The CDR3 nucleotides are TGTGCCAGCAGCCTCGTCGGGGCCAAAAACATTCAGTACTTC.

This sequence joins TRBV4-3 and TRBJ1-6; D is ambiguous. V was trimmed by 2 bases and J by 6 bases, leaving 5 bases between them. Germline loops: CDR1 LGHNA, CDR2 YSLEER. There are 13 residues in the CDR3. CDR3 coding DNA: TGCGCCAGCAGCCAATTAATTAATTCACCCCTCCACTTT. This sequence encodes CASSQLINSPLHF.

The chain combines TRBV28 with TRBJ2-7, with D possibly being TRBD1 or TRBD2 (6 bases each). The germline V gene has CDR1 MDHEN and CDR2 SYDVKM. Trimming shortened V by 6 bases and J by 3 bases, and 18 bases separated the two germline ends. CDR3 length equals 15 residues. Written as DNA, the CDR3 is TGTGCCAGCAGACGGGTCCGGGGGCGCTTCTACGAGCAGTACGTC. Translated: CASRRVRGRFYEQYV.

The V gene is TRBV4-3, the J gene TRBJ2-3; D unresolved. The CDR3 has 16 residues. V was cut by 1 base and J by 1 base, with 12 bases left in between. Germline CDR1 LGHNA, CDR2 YSLEER. The CDR3 DNA reads as TGCGCCAGCAGCCAAGCGGGCAGACTCCGCACAGATACGCAGTATTTT. As protein: CASSQAGRLRTDTQYF.

This chain connects TRBV9 to TRBJ2-1; TRBD1 aligns across 7 bases. This CDR3 has 14 residues. The trim removed 7 bases at V and 6 bases at J, leaving 10 bases unmatched. Germline V gene sequence: CDR1 SGDLS, CDR2 YYNGEE. The CDR3 loop is CASSRQGAFNEQFF. In DNA, the CDR3 is TGTGCCAGCTCTCGACAGGGCGCTTTCAATGAGCAGTTCTTC.

The chain employs TRBV4-1 and TRBJ2-5; no clear D. Trimming removed 0 bases at V and 5 bases at J, with 10 bases between. Germline V gives CDR1 MGHRA, CDR2 YSYEKL. The CDR3 is 14 residues long. CDR3 DNA: TGCGCCAGCAGCCAAGATCCCGGGTTTGAGACCCAGTACTTC. Translated, it gives CASSQDPGFETQYF.

This clone was picked up a small number of times. The chain couples TRBV5-8 to TRBJ2-4, with D uncertain. V gave up 4 bases and J gave up 0 bases, with 14 bases separating them. Germline lookup yields CDR1 SGHTS and CDR2 YDEGEE. This CDR3 has 16 residues. The DNA of the CDR3 is TGTGCCAGCAGCCCGGTCTTAACGCTAGCCAAAAACATTCAGTACTTC. Its protein is CASSPVLTLAKNIQYF.

The V gene is TRBV3-1 (or the pseudogene TRBV3-2), the J gene TRBJ2-7, with D perhaps matching TRBD2 (5 bases). Germline-derived CDR1 and CDR2 are LGHDT and YNNKEL (reference sequence). The length of the CDR3 is 14 residues. The germline V and J ends were trimmed by 4 bases and 2 bases, with 12 bases remaining between them. This chain's CDR3 is CASSPTGNPYEQYV. CDR3 in DNA: TGTGCCAGCAGCCCGACCGGGAACCCCTACGAGCAGTACGTC.

V and J are TRBV5-6 and TRBJ2-1; the D gene is possibly TRBD2 (5 bases). Trimming removed 7 bases at V and 4 bases at J, with 15 bases between. CDR3 size: 14 residues. Germline-derived CDR1 and CDR2 are SGHDT and YYEEEE. CDR3: CASSRGSVYNEQFF. The CDR3, as DNA: TGTGCCAGCTCTCGCGGGTCGGTTTACAATGAGCAGTTCTTC.

The chain is built from TRBV9 and TRBJ2-3; unclear D gene. CDR1 and CDR2 from the germline V gene are SGDLS and YYNGEE. Trimming took 2 bases from V and 0 from J, leaving 13 bases between them. The CDR3 extends over 16 amino acids. The CDR3 loop is CASSVVTSSSTDTQYF. CDR3 nucleotide sequence: TGTGCCAGCAGCGTTGTAACATCTTCTAGCACAGATACGCAGTATTTT.

In DNA, the CDR3 is TGTGCCAGCAGTTACTCCCGCGACAGGACGGGCCAGCCCCAGCATTTT. It encodes CASSYSRDRTGQPQHF. The chain couples TRBV6-5 to TRBJ1-5; a possible D gene is TRBD1 (6 bases). From germline, CDR1 is MNHEY and CDR2 SVGAGI. V was pared by 0 bases and J by 7 bases, with 16 bases between. The CDR3 consists of 16 residues.

This rearrangement joins TRBV5-5 to TRBJ1-2; no clear D gene. V lost 1 base and J 4 bases, leaving 11 bases between the germline ends. Germline CDR1 reads SGHKS; CDR2 reads YYEKEE (reference sequence). There are 14 residues in the CDR3. Here the CDR3 reads CASSLNLDPYGYTF. The CDR3 nucleotides read TGTGCCAGCAGCTTGAACCTAGATCCCTATGGCTACACCTTC.

V usage is TRBV28 and J usage is TRBJ1-5; D is unclear. The V gene lost 6 bases and the J gene lost 3 bases, with 18 bases spanning the gap. CDR3 length: 16 residues. Germline V gene data show CDR1 as MDHEN and CDR2 as SYDVKM. The CDR3 reads CASSFTFAGTNQPQHF. The CDR3 DNA reads as TGTGCCAGCAGCTTCACTTTCGCGGGAACCAATCAGCCCCAGCATTTT.

The chain employs TRBV3-1 (or the pseudogene TRBV3-2) and TRBJ2-1, with D perhaps TRBD2 (5 bases). The V gene's germline CDR1 is LGHDT and CDR2 YNNKEL (reference sequence). This CDR3 spans 15 amino acids. V shed 8 bases and J shed 8 bases, with 22 bases lying between them. This CDR3 reads CASVPRGGLVHEQFF. DNA of the CDR3: TGTGCCAGCGTACCTAGAGGAGGATTGGTCCATGAGCAGTTCTTC.

The rearrangement uses TRBV5-1 and TRBJ2-3, with D unresolved. Trimming took 0 bases from V and 4 from J, leaving 15 bases between them. Germline-derived CDR1 and CDR2 are SGHRS and YFSETQ. This CDR3 region has 16 residues. CDR3 nucleotide sequence: TGCGCCAGCAGCTTGGGGGTCGGGCAGTCCTCAGATACGCAGTATTTT. Its translation: CASSLGVGQSSDTQYF.

This clone was observed a single time. The CDR3 region has the DNA TGTGCCAGCAGCTTCGATCGCCGGAAAAATGAAAAACTGTTTTTT. It specifies CASSFDRRKNEKLFF. The rearrangement links TRBV11-2 to TRBJ1-4; no clear D gene. The CDR3 has 15 amino acids. V was trimmed by 3 bases and J by 5 bases, leaving 13 bases between them. From germline, CDR1 is SGHAT and CDR2 FQNNGV.

The sample holds one count of this clone. This chain connects TRBV6-5 to TRBJ1-1; D might be TRBD1 (5 bases). Looked up from germline, CDR1 is MNHEY and CDR2 is SVGAGI. Trimming stripped 7 bases from V and 5 bases from J, with 14 bases between. This CDR3 is 13 amino acids long. The CDR3: CASNHRIGTEAFF. CDR3 nucleotides: TGTGCCAGCAACCACAGGATCGGGACTGAAGCTTTCTTT.

The genes are TRBV19 and TRBJ1-5; D gene uncertain. V dropped 4 bases and J dropped 0 bases, with 10 bases sitting between them. The V gene's germline CDR1 is LNHDA and CDR2 SQIVND (reference sequence). This CDR3 is built from 15 residues. The DNA of the CDR3 is TGTGCCAGTAGTAGTCGAGGGAATAGCAATCAGCCCCAGCATTTT. Its protein product is CASSSRGNSNQPQHF.

The CDR3 sequence: CASSPVRDGHNSPLHF. CDR3 bases: TGTGCCAGCAGCCCTGTAAGGGACGGTCATAATTCACCCCTCCACTTT. The V gene is TRBV7-9, the J gene TRBJ1-6; D may be TRBD1 (5 bases). V was clipped by 5 bases and J by 5 bases, with 16 bases between them. The CDR3 is 16 amino acids. Germline CDR1 and CDR2: SEHNR and FQNEAQ (reference sequence).

CDR3 DNA sequence: TGTGCCAGCAGCTTAGTAGGGCTAATGAACACCGGGGAGCTGTTTTTT. It is translated as CASSLVGLMNTGELFF. V is TRBV7-8 and J is TRBJ2-2; no clear D gene. V shed 1 base and J shed 1 base, with 10 bases lying between them. The CDR3 consists of 16 residues. Germline V gene sequence: CDR1 SGHVS, CDR2 FQNEAQ. The variable domain in full, completed from reference TRBV7-8 and TRBJ2-2, reads GAGVSQSPRYKVAKRGQDVALRCDPISGHVSLFWYQQALGQGPEFLTYFQNEAQLDKSGLPSDRFFAERPEGSVSTLKIQRTQQEDSAVYLCASSLVGLMNTGELFFGEGSRLTVL.

The chain combines TRBV2 with TRBJ2-5, with D tentatively TRBD2 (5 bases). This CDR3 is built from 16 residues. V dropped 2 bases and J dropped 2 bases, with 15 bases sitting between them. The germline CDR1 and CDR2 sequences are SNHLY and FYNNEI. Here the CDR3 reads CASSERGPPLQETQYF. In DNA form, the CDR3 reads TGTGCCAGCAGTGAAAGAGGGCCTCCGCTACAAGAGACCCAGTACTTC.

In this sample, this clone turned up once. The chain recombines TRBV24-1 with TRBJ2-3, with D unclear. The CDR3 covers 14 residues. V dropped 4 bases and J dropped 6 bases, with 13 bases sitting between them. Germline V gene sequence: CDR1 KGHDR, CDR2 SFDVKD. The CDR3 DNA reads as TGTGCCACCAGTGACGAATGGCTCGGGGATACGCAGTATTTT. It codes for CATSDEWLGDTQYF.